This is a list of T cell receptor beta chains from one sample in a study of cytomegalovirus exposure and HLA in healthy donors. The protocol was immunoSEQ multiplex PCR, while the TCRdb copy is restricted to in-frame clones and leaves out a portion. This sample has 150,000 or so clones; 70% to 90% occur once, and the top ten carry less than 3%. The sample was PBMCs. The receptors shown here come from a man between 50 and 59 years old in good health and CMV-seronegative. Each CDR3 is given with its conserved first and last residue.

>TRBV5-4|TRBJ2-1
CASSLDLSSYNEQFF
>TRBV5-1|TRBJ1-1
CASSASAGNTEAFF
>TRBV2|TRBJ1-5
CASSEARGPNQPQHF
>TRBV28|TRBJ1-5
CASSFSGQGWRNQPQHF
>TRBV4-1|TRBJ2-2
CASSLPVGGPLAGELFF
>TRBV7-8|TRBJ2-7
CASSRTGFYEQYF
>TRBV6-5|TRBJ2-1
CASSYSDRGQFGEQFF
>TRBV2|TRBJ1-1
CATSSLNTEAFF
>TRBV11-3|TRBJ1-2
CASSLASTDYGYTF
>TRBV19|TRBJ1-1
CASSIIGGGNTEAFF
>TRBV5-1|TRBJ2-7
CASSLQGQNYEQYF
>TRBV6-5|TRBJ1-1
CASSYRPKTEAFF
>TRBV2|TRBJ2-7
CASNGLAGTTYEQYF
>TRBV7-9|TRBJ2-4
CASSLVVGAGSKNIQYF
>TRBV4-2|TRBJ2-7
CASTKAGTGVSEQYF
>TRBV5-1|TRBJ2-7
CASSLGQGISYEQYF
>TRBV2|TRBJ1-2
CASRRETYGYTF
>TRBV2|TRBJ1-2
CASSEYRVGYTF
>TRBV30|TRBJ1-2
CAWSLDSDYGYTF
>TRBV28|TRBJ2-1
CASTLRGRAVYNEQFF
>TRBV30|TRBJ2-7
CAWAQDSSYEQYF
>TRBV27|TRBJ2-7
CASSLSVRGDHYEQYF
>TRBV11-2|TRBJ2-1
CASSPLQTYNEQFF